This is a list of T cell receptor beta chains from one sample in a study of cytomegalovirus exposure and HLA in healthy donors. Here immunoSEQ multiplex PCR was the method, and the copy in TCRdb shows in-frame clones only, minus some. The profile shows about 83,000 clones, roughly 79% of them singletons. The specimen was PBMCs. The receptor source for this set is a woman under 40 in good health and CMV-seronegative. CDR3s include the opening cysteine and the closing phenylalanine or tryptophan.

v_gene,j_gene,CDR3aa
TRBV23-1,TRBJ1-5,CAIQGIGQPQHF
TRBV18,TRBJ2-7,CASSPGQTYEQYF
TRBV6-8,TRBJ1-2,CASSQKHHQRYGYTF
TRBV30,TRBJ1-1,CACQGDNTEAFF
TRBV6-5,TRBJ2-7,CASSQQGVIYEQYF
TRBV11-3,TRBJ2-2,CASSSPGLAGGYTGELFF
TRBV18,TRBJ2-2,CASSPKSATGGTTGELFF
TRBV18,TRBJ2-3,CASSPTSGTDTQYF
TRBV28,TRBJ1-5,CASSLFRDRGIQPQHF
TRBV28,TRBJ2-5,CASSSPLTGLQETQYF
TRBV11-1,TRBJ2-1,CASSPQSGVSYNEQFF
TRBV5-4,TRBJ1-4,CASSLGGGEGEKLFF
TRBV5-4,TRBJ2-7,CASSPTGTSGVSYEQYF
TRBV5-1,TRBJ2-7,CASSPTSGRTLYGQYF
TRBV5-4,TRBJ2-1,CASRLLAGRYNEQFF
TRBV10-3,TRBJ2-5,CAISEVGGETQYF
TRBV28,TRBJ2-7,CASRTSGSTYEQYF
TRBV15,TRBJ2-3,CATSRDLGRGPYTDTQYF
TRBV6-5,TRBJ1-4,CASRNRAQEKLFF
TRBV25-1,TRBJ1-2,CASSERGDYGYTF
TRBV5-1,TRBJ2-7,CASSPQGTGVSYEQYF
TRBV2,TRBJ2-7,CASSEMGQGNSYEQYF
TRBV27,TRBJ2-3,CASSKTSGSTDTQYF
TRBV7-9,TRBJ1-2,CASSLNRDHYGYTF
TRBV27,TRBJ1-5,CATSKGGVGSNQPQHF
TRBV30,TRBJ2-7,CAWKRTSYEQYF
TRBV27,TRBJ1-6,CASSPADSLHNSPLHF
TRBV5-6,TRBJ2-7,CASRYVSAGSYEQYF
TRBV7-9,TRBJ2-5,CASSLFRLWGTPNQETQYF
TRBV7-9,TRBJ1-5,CASSPQGNSNQPQHF
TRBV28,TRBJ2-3,CAPTGHETSDPPTDTQYF
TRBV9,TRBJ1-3,CASSVERGKSGNTIYF
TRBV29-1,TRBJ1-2,CSVERGQYGGYTF
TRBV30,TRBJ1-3,CAWNLARGNTIYF
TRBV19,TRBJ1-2,CASRFRDRELGGYTF
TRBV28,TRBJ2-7,CASSVYGTVYEQYF
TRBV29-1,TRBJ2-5,CSVGQGALYQETQYF
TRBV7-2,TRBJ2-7,CASSPPLAGVVAYEQYF
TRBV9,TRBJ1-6,CASSVFEGANSPLHF
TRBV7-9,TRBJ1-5,CASSLGPQGGIQPQHF
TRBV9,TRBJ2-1,CASSGSGGMNEQFF
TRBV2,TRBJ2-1,CASQIRGGYNEQFF
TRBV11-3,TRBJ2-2,CASRLTSGDTGELFF
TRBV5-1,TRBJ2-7,CASSFPGHSYEQYF
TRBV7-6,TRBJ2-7,CASSPRDSSYEQYF
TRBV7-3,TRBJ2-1,CASSSNRLAGERGEQFF
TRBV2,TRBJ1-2,CASIRQGLGGYTF
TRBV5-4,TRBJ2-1,CASSSNRGLGEQFF
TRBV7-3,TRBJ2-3,CASSSLAWGQDTDTQYF
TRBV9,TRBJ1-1,CASSVANRGTEAFF
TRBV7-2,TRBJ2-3,CASSSIAGHRTDTQYF